The 10 T cell receptor beta chains listed next were all sequenced from one sample in a study of blood T cell repertoires in COVID-19. Profiled with immunoSEQ multiplex PCR; TCRdb holds only in-frame clones, not every one. The data contain approximately 230,000 clones, roughly 90% of them seen just once; the ten biggest clones take up 2% to 2.5%. Sequenced: peripheral blood. These receptors were collected from a man aged 25-45 years who had recovered from COVID-19.

This rearrangement joins TRBV19 to TRBJ1-4; 7 bases map to TRBD1. Trimming removed 6 bases from V and 6 bases from J; junction bases left unmatched: 10. The CDR3 spans 15 residues. Germline CDR1 LNHDA, CDR2 SQIVND (reference sequence). CDR3 residues: CASSLAGTVDEKLFF. CDR3 in DNA: TGTGCCAGTAGCCTGGCAGGGACAGTAGATGAAAAACTGTTTTTT.

The chain uses TRBV6-5 and TRBJ2-3, with 7 bases fitting TRBD2. The CDR3 has 14 amino acids. The germline V gene has CDR1 MNHEY and CDR2 SVGAGI. The trim removed 1 base at V and 3 bases at J, leaving 1 base unmatched. The CDR3 loop is CASSYLRGTDTQYF. For the CDR3, the DNA is TGTGCCAGCAGTTACTTGCGGGGGACAGATACGCAGTATTTT.

The chain joins TRBV6-6 to TRBJ2-7, with 7 positions matching TRBD1. Germline CDR1 and CDR2: MNHNY and SVGAGI (reference sequence). CDR3 length equals 15 residues. Trimming at V came to 6 bases and at J to 0 bases, leaving 8 bases not matched to a gene. CDR3 amino acids: CASSHQGQSSYEQYF. The CDR3 bases are TGTGCCAGCAGCCACCAGGGACAGAGCTCCTACGAGCAGTACTTC.

This chain joins TRBV19 and TRBJ2-2, with D possibly TRBD2 on 5 matching bases. Germline V CDR1 and CDR2: LNHDA, SQIVND (reference sequence). V was clipped by 6 bases and J by 1 base, with 15 bases between them. The CDR3 spans 16 residues. CDR3 sequence reads: CASSTKADLNTGELFF. DNA of the CDR3: TGTGCCAGTAGCACAAAAGCGGACTTGAACACCGGGGAGCTGTTTTTT.

V gene TRBV5-1 combines with J gene TRBJ2-1; maybe TRBD2 (5 bases). CDR1 is SGHRS, CDR2 YFSETQ, per germline. V lost 0 bases and J lost 10, with 14 bases in between. This CDR3 comprises 14 residues. CDR3 in amino acids: CASSLGGPQGEQFF. The CDR3 DNA reads as TGCGCCAGCAGCTTGGGAGGGCCCCAAGGGGAGCAGTTCTTC.

The rearrangement uses TRBV5-1 and TRBJ2-7, with D possibly TRBD1 on 5 matching bases. The germline V gene has CDR1 SGHRS and CDR2 YFSETQ. The V end was cut by 4 bases, the J end by 7 bases, with 21 bases between. This CDR3 has 15 amino acids. CDR3 region: CASSIAARGYGEQYF. The CDR3 region has the DNA TGCGCCAGCAGCATAGCCGCTAGGGGATACGGGGAGCAGTACTTC.

The V gene is TRBV4-1, the J gene TRBJ2-7, with TRBD1 matching over 10 bases. The CDR3 contains 15 residues. In germline, CDR1 is MGHRA, CDR2 YSYEKL. V lost 1 base, J lost 7 bases, and 7 bases stayed unmatched. CDR3 residues: CASSQAGTGAGEQYF. As DNA, the CDR3 is TGCGCCAGCAGCCAAGCCGGGACAGGGGCGGGGGAGCAGTACTTC.

Only one count was recorded for this clone. V usage is TRBV4-2 and J usage is TRBJ1-2; TRBD1 matches at 7 bases. The CDR3 consists of 15 residues. CDR1 LGHNA and CDR2 YNFKEQ come from the germline V gene. V dropped 4 bases and J dropped 4; count of bases not matched to a gene: 9. CDR3 sequence (DNA): TGTGCCAGCAGCCCTGCGCAAGGGGGCTCCTATGGCTACACCTTC. It codes for CASSPAQGGSYGYTF.

V gene TRBV3-1 (or the pseudogene TRBV3-2) combines with J gene TRBJ1-5; 7 bases map to TRBD1. After removal of 1 base from V and 6 bases from J, the junction contained 9 bases not matched to a gene. Germline V gene lookup returns CDR1 LGHDT and CDR2 YNNKEL (reference sequence). This CDR3 has 16 residues. CDR3 bases: TGTGCCAGCAGCCAAGGCCGGGGCAGGGGGGTTCAGCCCCAGCATTTT. Protein: CASSQGRGRGVQPQHF.

This chain connects TRBV20-1 to TRBJ1-2; D is perhaps TRBD1 (5 bases). Deletions cut 3 bases from V and 7 bases from J, with 15 bases between. This CDR3 is built from 13 residues. Germline V gene data show CDR1 as DFQATT and CDR2 as SNEGSKA (reference sequence). The CDR3 nucleotides are TGCAGTGCTAGTCCAGTGGCGGGGGGTGGCTACACCTTC. Protein: CSASPVAGGGYTF.